This T cell receptor (beta chain) derives from a study of technical replicates of blood from a handful of donors. Trimming left V 7 bases short and J 0 bases short, with 13 bases between. CDR3 length: 15 residues. CDR1 is MNHEY and CDR2 is SMNVEV in the germline V gene (reference sequence). Assay used: immunoSEQ multiplex PCR; TCRdb lists only in-frame clones, some missing. The repertoire holds approximately 82,000 clones, with under 95% as singletons. This chain joins TRBV27 and TRBJ1-5; no reliable D call. Input material: T cells isolated from PBMCs. This clonotype was obtained from a human donor in good health. This CDR3 is CASNPSTGSNQPQHF. CDR3 nucleotide sequence: TGTGCCAGCAATCCCTCGACGGGTAGCAATCAGCCCCAGCATTTT.